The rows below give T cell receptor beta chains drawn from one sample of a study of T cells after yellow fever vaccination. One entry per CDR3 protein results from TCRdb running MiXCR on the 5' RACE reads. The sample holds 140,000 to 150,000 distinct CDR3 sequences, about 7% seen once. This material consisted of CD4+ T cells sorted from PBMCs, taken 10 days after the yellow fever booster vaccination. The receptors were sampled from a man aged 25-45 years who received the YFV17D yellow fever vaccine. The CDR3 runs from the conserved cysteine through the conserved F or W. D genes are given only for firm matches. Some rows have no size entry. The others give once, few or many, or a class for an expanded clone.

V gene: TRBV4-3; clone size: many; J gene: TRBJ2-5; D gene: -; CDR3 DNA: TGCGCCAGCAGCCAAGCGATTAGCGGAGACACCCCCATGGAGACCCAGTACTTC; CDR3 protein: CASSQAISGDTPMETQYF
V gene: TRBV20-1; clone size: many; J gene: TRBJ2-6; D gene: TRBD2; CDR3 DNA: TGCAGTGTAGCTAGCGGAAGCTCTGGGGCCAACGTCCTGACTTTC; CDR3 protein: CSVASGSSGANVLTF
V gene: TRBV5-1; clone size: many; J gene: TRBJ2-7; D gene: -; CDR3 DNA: TGCGCCAGCAGCTGGAGGGACAGCCCCTCGGGCGAGCAGTACTTC; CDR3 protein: CASSWRDSPSGEQYF
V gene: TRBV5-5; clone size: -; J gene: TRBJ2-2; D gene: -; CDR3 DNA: TGTGCCAGCGGCCCCGGGATCCACAGCGGGGAGCTGTTTTTT; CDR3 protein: CASGPGIHSGELFF
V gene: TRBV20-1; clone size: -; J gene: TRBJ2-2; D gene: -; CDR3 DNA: TGCAGTGCCCCAGATCAGGAAGGCGGGGAGCTGTTTTTT; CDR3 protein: CSAPDQEGGELFF
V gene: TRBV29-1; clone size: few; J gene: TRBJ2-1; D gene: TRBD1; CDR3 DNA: TGCAGCGTTGGGGGGACAGGAAACGAGCAGTTCTTC; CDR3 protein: CSVGGTGNEQFF
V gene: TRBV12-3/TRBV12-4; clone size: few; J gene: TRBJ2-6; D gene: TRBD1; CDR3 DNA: TGTGCCAGCCGGACAGGGAGGTTGGCTGGGGCCAACGTCCTGACTTTC; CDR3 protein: CASRTGRLAGANVLTF
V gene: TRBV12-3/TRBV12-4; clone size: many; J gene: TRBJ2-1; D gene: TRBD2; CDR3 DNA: TGTGCCAGCAGTAGGGACTACCCCAATGAGCAGTTCTTC; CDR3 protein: CASSRDYPNEQFF
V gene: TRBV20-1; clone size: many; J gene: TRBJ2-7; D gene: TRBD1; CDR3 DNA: TGCAGTGCGACATTAACAGGGGACTACGAGCAGTACTTC; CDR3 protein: CSATLTGDYEQYF
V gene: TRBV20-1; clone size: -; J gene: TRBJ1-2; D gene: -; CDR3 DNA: TGCAGTGCTAGAGATGTTCCATCCCTTGGCTACACCTTC; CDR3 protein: CSARDVPSLGYTF
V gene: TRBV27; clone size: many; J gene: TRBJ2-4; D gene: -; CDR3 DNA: TGTGCCAGCAGTTCCTCAGACCAGAATGACATTCAGTACTTC; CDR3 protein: CASSSSDQNDIQYF
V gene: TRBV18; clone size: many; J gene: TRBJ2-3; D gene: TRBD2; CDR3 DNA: TGTGCCAGCTCACCAAGGGCTAGCGGGGGCACAGATACGCAGTATTTT; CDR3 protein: CASSPRASGGTDTQYF
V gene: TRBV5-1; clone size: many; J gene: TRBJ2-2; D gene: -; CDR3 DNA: TGCGCCAGCACCCGGACGGGTAACACCGGGGAGCTGTTTTTT; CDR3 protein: CASTRTGNTGELFF
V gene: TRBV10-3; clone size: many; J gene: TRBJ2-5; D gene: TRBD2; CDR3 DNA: TGTGCCATCAGTGGAGCGGGAGGCCAAGAGACCCAGTACTTC; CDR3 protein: CAISGAGGQETQYF
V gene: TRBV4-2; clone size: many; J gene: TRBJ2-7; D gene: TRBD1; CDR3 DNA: TGTGCCAGCAGCCAAGAGAGCCCAAACCGCCAGGGGGTGAGGTACTTC; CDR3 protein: CASSQESPNRQGVRYF
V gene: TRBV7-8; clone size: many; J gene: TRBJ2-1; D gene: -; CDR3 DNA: TGTGCCAGCAGCTTAGAAGAGATTCCCAATGAGCAGTTCTTC; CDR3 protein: CASSLEEIPNEQFF
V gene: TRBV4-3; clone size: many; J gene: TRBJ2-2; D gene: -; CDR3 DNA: TGCGCCAGCAGCCAAGATCTTGTACCCCGAGTCACTTATCCCGGGGAGCTGTTTTTT; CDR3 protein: CASSQDLVPRVTYPGELFF
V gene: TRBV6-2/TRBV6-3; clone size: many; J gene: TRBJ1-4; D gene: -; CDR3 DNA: TGTGCCAGCAGAGACAGCGATGGAACTCGAAAACTGTTTTTT; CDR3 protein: CASRDSDGTRKLFF
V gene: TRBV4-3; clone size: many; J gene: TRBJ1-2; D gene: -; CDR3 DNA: TGCGCCAGCAGCCCCCAAAGGACTACTGGTGGCTACACCTTC; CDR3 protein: CASSPQRTTGGYTF
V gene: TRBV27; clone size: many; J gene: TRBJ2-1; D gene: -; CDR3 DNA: TGTGCCAGCATCCGGTTGGGTGAGCAGTTCTTC; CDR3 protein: CASIRLGEQFF
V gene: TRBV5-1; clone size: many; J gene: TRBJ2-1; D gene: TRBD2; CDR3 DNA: TGCGCCAGCAGCCCCTCTAGCGGGACCACATACAATGAGCAGTTCTTC; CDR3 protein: CASSPSSGTTYNEQFF
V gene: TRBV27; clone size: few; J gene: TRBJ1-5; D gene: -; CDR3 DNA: TGTGCCAGCAGTTTAATCTATAGCAATCAGCCCCAGCATTTT; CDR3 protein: CASSLIYSNQPQHF
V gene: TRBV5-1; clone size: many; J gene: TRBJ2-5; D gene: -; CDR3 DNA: TGCGCCAGCAGCTTGGCCCTAGCAGTTCAAGAGACCCAGTACTTC; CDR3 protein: CASSLALAVQETQYF
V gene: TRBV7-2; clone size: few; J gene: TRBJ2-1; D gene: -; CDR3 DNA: TGTGCCAGCAGCCCCTCGGGACTTCACAATGAGCAGTTCTTC; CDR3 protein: CASSPSGLHNEQFF
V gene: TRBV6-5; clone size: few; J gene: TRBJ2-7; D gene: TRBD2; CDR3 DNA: TGTGCCAGCAGTTACTCAGCGGGAGGGCCCTACGAGCAGTACTTC; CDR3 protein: CASSYSAGGPYEQYF
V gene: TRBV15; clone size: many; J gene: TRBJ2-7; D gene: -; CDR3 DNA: TGTGCCACCAGCGACTGGGACTTCTCCTACGAGCAGTACTTC; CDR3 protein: CATSDWDFSYEQYF
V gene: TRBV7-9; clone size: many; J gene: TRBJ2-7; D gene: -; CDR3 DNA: TGTGCCAGCAGCTTGGAGGGAGTCCGCTACGAGCAGTACTTC; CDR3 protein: CASSLEGVRYEQYF
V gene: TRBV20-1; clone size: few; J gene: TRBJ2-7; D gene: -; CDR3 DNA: TGCTGTGCTAGAGACCCCCGGGACTCACCCTACGAGCAGTACTTC; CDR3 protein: CCARDPRDSPYEQYF
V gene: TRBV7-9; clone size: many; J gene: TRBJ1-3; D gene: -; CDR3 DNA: TGTGCGCGCGGCGGGAGCTCTGGAAACACCATATATTTT; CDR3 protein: CARGGSSGNTIYF
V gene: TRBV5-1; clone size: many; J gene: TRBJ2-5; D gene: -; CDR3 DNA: TGCGCCAGCAGCCCCCTGCTTCCTCAAGAGACCCAGTACTTC; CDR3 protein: CASSPLLPQETQYF
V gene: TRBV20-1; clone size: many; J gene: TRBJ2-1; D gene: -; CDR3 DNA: TGCAGTGCTATAAAGGGTGAGCAGTTCTTC; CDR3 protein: CSAIKGEQFF
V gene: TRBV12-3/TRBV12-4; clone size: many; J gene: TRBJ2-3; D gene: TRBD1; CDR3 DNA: TGTGCCAGCAGCCCTGACAGGGCCATCACAGATACGCAGTATTTT; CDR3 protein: CASSPDRAITDTQYF
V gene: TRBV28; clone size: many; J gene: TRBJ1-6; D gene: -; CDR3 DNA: TGTGCCAGCAGTCCCCTGGGAACTTCCAGCTCCTATAATTCACCCCTCCACTTT; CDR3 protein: CASSPLGTSSSYNSPLHF
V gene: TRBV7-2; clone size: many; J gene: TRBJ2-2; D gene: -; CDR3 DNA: TGTGCCAGCAGCTCATCCACCGGGGAGCTGTTTTTT; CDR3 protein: CASSSSTGELFF
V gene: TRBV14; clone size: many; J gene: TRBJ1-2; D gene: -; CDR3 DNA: TGTGCCAGCAGCCAAGATCCGAGCCCCTATGGCTACACCTTC; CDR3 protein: CASSQDPSPYGYTF
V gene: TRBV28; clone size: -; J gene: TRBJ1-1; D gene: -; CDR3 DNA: TGTGCCAGCAGTTTGGTCGGGGGTAACACTGAAGCTTTCTTT; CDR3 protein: CASSLVGGNTEAFF
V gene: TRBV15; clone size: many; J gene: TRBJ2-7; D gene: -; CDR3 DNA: TGTGCCACCAGCCATGCGGGCAGAGACTACGAGCAGTACTTC; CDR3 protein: CATSHAGRDYEQYF
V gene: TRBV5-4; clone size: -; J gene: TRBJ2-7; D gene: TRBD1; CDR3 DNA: TGTGCCAGCAGCACCCGACAGGGACGGGCCTACGAGCAGTACTTC; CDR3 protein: CASSTRQGRAYEQYF
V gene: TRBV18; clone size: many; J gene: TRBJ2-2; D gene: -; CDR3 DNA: TGTGCCAGCTCAGGTACAGGGCGGAACACCGGGGAGCTGTTTTTT; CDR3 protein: CASSGTGRNTGELFF
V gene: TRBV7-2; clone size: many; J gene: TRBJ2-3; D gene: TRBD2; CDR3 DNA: TGTGCCAGCAGCCCGCACGGACTAGCGGGAGGGACAGATACGCAGTATTTT; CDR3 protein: CASSPHGLAGGTDTQYF
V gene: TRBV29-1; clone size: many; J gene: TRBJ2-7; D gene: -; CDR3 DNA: TGCAGCGTTGGAACGGAAGCCGGGGCCTACGAGCAGTACTTC; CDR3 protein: CSVGTEAGAYEQYF
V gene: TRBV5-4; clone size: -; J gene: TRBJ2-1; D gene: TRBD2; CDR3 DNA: TGTGCCAGCAGCTTGTCAGCGGGAGGTTACAATGAGCAGTTCTTC; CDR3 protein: CASSLSAGGYNEQFF
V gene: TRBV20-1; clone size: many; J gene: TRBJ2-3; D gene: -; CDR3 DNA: TGCAGTGCTAGGGGGACCCCCAGGGCCACAGATACGCAGTATTTT; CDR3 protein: CSARGTPRATDTQYF
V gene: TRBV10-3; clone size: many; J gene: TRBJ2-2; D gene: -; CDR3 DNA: TGTGCCATCAGTGCCCTGGACAGCACCGGGGAGCTGTTTTTT; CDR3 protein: CAISALDSTGELFF
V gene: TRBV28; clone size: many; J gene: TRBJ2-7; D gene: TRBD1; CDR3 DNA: TGTGCCAGCAGTCCAGGGACAGGGTGGACAAGACCCTACTACGAGCAGTACTTC; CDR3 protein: CASSPGTGWTRPYYEQYF
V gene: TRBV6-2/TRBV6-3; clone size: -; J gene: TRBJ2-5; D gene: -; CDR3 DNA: TGTGCCAGCAGCTACGAGGGGTTCGGAGAGACCCAGTACTTC; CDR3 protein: CASSYEGFGETQYF
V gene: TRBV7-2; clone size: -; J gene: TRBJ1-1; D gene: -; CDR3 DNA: TGTGCCAGCAGATCGTACGGGGGTAACACTGAAGCTTTCTTT; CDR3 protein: CASRSYGGNTEAFF
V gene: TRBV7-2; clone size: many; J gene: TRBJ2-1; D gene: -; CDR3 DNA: TGTGCCAGCAGCAGGGACATAGACAATGAGCAGTTCTTC; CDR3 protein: CASSRDIDNEQFF
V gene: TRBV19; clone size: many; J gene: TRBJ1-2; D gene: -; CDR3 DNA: TGTGCCAGTAGCCGAACCCTGGACGGTTACTATGGCTACACCTTC; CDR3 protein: CASSRTLDGYYGYTF
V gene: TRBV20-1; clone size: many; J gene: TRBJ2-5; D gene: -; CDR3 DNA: TGCAGTGCGCCCCGCTCAGAGACCCAGTACTTC; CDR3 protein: CSAPRSETQYF
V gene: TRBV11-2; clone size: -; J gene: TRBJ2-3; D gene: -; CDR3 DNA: TGTGCCAGCAGTCGGGGTACGAGCACAGATACGCAGTATTTT; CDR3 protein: CASSRGTSTDTQYF
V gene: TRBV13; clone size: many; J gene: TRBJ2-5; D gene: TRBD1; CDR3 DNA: TGTGCCAGCAGCTTAGGCTTTCGACGCCCGGACAGGAAAAAGGAGACCCAGTACTTC; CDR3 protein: CASSLGFRRPDRKKETQYF
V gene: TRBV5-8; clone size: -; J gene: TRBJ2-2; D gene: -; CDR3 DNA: TGTGCCAGCAGCACCCTTTGGAGACTAGTCTATTCCGGGGAGCTGTTTTTT; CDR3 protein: CASSTLWRLVYSGELFF
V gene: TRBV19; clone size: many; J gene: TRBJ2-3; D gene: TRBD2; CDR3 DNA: TGTGCCAGTAAGACTAGCGGGAGTAGGACAGATACGCAGTATTTT; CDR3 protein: CASKTSGSRTDTQYF
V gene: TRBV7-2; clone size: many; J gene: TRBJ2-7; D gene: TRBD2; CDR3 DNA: TGTGCCAGCAGATCTGTAGCGGGAGGGCCCTACGAGCAGTACTTC; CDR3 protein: CASRSVAGGPYEQYF
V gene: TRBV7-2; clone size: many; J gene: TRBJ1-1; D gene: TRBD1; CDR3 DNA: TGTGCCAGCAGCTCGACAGGGATGAACACTGAAGCTTTCTTT; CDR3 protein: CASSSTGMNTEAFF
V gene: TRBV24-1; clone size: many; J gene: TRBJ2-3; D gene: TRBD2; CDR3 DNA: TGTGCCACCAGTGACCCTAGCGGAATCACAGATACGCAGTATTTT; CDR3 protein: CATSDPSGITDTQYF
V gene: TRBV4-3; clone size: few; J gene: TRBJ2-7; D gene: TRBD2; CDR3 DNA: TGCGCCAGCAGCCAAGATTTTACTAGCGGCCTGTCCTACGAGCAGTACTTC; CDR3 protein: CASSQDFTSGLSYEQYF